These T cell receptor beta chains were read from a single sample in a study of PD-L1 blockade in urothelial cancer. Produced via immunoSEQ multiplex PCR; TCRdb's table is partial and in-frame only. The repertoire consists of some 40,000 clones, with approximately 90% occurring once and the leading ten covering about 9%. Sequenced here: PBMCs, sampled around atezolizumab (anti-PD-L1) treatment. The receptors derive from a man in his 70s with urothelial cancer. Both conserved end residues are part of each CDR3. The order of the fields is D gene, clone size, J gene, V gene, CDR3 DNA, CDR3 protein. D genes are given only for firm matches. Rows give clone size only sometimes, using once, few, many, or a class for an expanded clone.

-	-	TRBJ1-5	TRBV6-1	TGTGCCAGCAGCCTATCTGGGGGCCAGGCCCAGCCCCAGCATTTT	CASSLSGGQAQPQHF
-	-	TRBJ2-7	TRBV21-1	TGTGCCAGCAGCGGCCCGCGGGGTATCTCCTACGAGCAGTACTTC	CASSGPRGISYEQYF
-	-	TRBJ2-4	TRBV19	TGTGCCAGTAGTCCTGGACAGACTACAGCCAAAAACATTCAGTACTTC	CASSPGQTTAKNIQYF
TRBD2	-	TRBJ2-7	TRBV28	TGTGCCAGCAGTTCCCCCGGACCTAGCGGGGCGTACGAGCAGTACTTC	CASSSPGPSGAYEQYF
TRBD1	-	TRBJ2-7	TRBV5-1	TGCGCCAGCAGCTCCGGGACAGGGAGGAACTACGAGCAGTACTTC	CASSSGTGRNYEQYF
TRBD1	once	TRBJ1-1	TRBV5-4	TGTGCCAGCAGACTCATACAGGGGGCACACACTGAAGCTTTCTTT	CASRLIQGAHTEAFF
-	-	TRBJ2-1	TRBV18	TGTGCCAGCTCAGGCGGGACTCAAAGTAATGAGCAGTTCTTC	CASSGGTQSNEQFF
-	-	TRBJ1-1	TRBV7-3	TGTGCCAGCAGCCTACAGGGTCAGGGCGCTGAAGCTTTCTTT	CASSLQGQGAEAFF
TRBD1	-	TRBJ1-3	TRBV2	TGTGCCAGCAGTGAAACAGGGGGCATTGGAAACACCATATATTTT	CASSETGGIGNTIYF
-	-	TRBJ2-7	TRBV29-1	TGCAGCGTTGAAGAAGCGGGTTACGAGCAGTACTTC	CSVEEAGYEQYF
TRBD1	-	TRBJ2-7	TRBV27	TGTGCCAGCAGTTTACTTCCTTTACAGGGTAGGGGGCTCTACGAGCAGTACTTC	CASSLLPLQGRGLYEQYF
TRBD1	once	TRBJ2-7	TRBV9	TGTGCCAGCAGCCTAGGGACAGCAAGAAGCTACGAGCAGTACTTC	CASSLGTARSYEQYF
TRBD2	-	TRBJ2-1	TRBV28	TGTGCCAGCAGTTTAACGGGAGGTTCCTACAATGAGCAGTTCTTC	CASSLTGGSYNEQFF
TRBD1	-	TRBJ1-2	TRBV6-1	TGTGCCAGCAGGAGGGGGCAGGTTAGTGATGGCTACACCTTC	CASRRGQVSDGYTF
TRBD1	few	TRBJ2-7	TRBV28	TGTGCCAGCACCTCTCCGGGACAGGGGTACGAGCAGTACTTC	CASTSPGQGYEQYF
-	-	TRBJ2-5	TRBV2	TGTGCCAGCGTAGAGGGTAGCCAAGAGACCCAGTACTTC	CASVEGSQETQYF
-	-	TRBJ2-3	TRBV27	TGTGCCAGCAGTACCGTTTGGGGCGCAGTGCCTTCCACAGATACGCAGTATTTT	CASSTVWGAVPSTDTQYF
-	-	TRBJ2-7	TRBV5-1	TGCGCCAGCCAGGTGGGGGGGGCCCAGTCCCCCTACGAGCAGTACTTC	CASQVGGAQSPYEQYF
-	-	TRBJ2-3	TRBV5-5	TGTGCCAGCAGCTTGGATGGCGGGGCCCGCACAGATACGCAGTATTTT	CASSLDGGARTDTQYF
TRBD1	-	TRBJ1-1	TRBV18	TGTGCCAGCTCACTCGGACAGGGCGTGAACACTGAAGCTTTCTTT	CASSLGQGVNTEAFF
TRBD2	-	TRBJ2-3	TRBV11-2	TGTGCCAGCAGCCCCGGACTAGCGGGAGTTGCAGATACGCAGTATTTT	CASSPGLAGVADTQYF
-	once	TRBJ1-1	TRBV5-1	TGCGCCAGCAGCTTGGTCGCCGGGAGCGGCACTGAAGCTTTCTTT	CASSLVAGSGTEAFF